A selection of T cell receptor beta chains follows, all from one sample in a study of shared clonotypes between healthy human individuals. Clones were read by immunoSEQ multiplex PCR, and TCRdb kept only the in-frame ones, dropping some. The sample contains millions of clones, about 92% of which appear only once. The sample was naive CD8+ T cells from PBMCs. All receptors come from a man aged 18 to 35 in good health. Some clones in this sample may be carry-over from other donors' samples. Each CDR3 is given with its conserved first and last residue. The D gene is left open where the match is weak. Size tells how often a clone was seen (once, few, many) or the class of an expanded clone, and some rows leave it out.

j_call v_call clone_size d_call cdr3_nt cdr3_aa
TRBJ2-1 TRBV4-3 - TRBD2 TGCGCCAGCAGCCAAGGACTAGCGGGAGGGGGACAGTTCTTC CASSQGLAGGGQFF
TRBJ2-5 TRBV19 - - TGTGCCAGTACCGAGGGTCGGGGAGAGACCCAGTACTTC CASTEGRGETQYF
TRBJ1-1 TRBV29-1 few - TGCAGCGCGAGTAGCACTGAAGCTTTCTTT CSASSTEAFF
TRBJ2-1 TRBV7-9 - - TGTGCCAGCAGCGCCGGACTACTACCCGAGGGGAGCTCCTACAATGAGCAGTTCTTC CASSAGLLPEGSSYNEQFF
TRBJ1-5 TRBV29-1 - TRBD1 TGCAGCTCTCACGGGACAGTTAGCAATCAGCCCCAGCATTTT CSSHGTVSNQPQHF
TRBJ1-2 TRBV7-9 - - TGTGCCAGCAGCTTCCACAGGGCTGGCTACACCTTC CASSFHRAGYTF
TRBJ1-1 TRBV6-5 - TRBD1 TGTGCCAGCTCAACAGGGGGCGCCGCCACTGAAGCTTTCTTT CASSTGGAATEAFF
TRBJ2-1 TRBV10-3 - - TGTGCCATCAGCATCACGAAATACGGGACTCCCAATGAGCAGTTCTTC CAISITKYGTPNEQFF
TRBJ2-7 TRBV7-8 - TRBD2 TGTGCCAGCAGCTCGGGACTAGCGGGAGGGCCCCGGTCCTACGAGCAGTACTTC CASSSGLAGGPRSYEQYF
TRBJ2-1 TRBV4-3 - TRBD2 TGCGCCAGCAGCCCCACGGGACTAGCGCCCTACAATGAGCAGTTCTTC CASSPTGLAPYNEQFF
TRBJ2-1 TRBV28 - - TGTGCCAGCAGTTTAATGCGGCGGGGTGAGCAGTTCTTC CASSLMRRGEQFF
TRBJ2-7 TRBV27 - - TGTGCCAGCAGGACACTCAGGGGGAGGTACGAGCAGTACTTC CASRTLRGRYEQYF
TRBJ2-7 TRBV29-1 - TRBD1 TGCAGCGTGGAGGACAGGGGCTCCTACGAGCAGTACTTC CSVEDRGSYEQYF
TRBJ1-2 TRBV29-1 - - TGCAGCGCCCGGATCCATAACTATGGCTACACCTTC CSARIHNYGYTF
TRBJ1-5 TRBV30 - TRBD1 TGTGCCCCTTCCCCGCGGACAGGGATGTATCAGCCCCAGCATTTT CAPSPRTGMYQPQHF
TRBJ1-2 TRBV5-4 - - TGTGCCAGCAGCCTAGAGACTTATGGCTACACCTTC CASSLETYGYTF
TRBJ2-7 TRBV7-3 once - TGTGCCAGCAGCTTAACGATCGGCAGCTCCTACGAGCAGTACTTC CASSLTIGSSYEQYF
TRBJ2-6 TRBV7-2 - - TGTGCCAGCAGCTTAGAATACGGCAACTCTGGGGCCAACGTCCTGACTTTC CASSLEYGNSGANVLTF
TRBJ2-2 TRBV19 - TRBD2 TGTGCTCATAGGGGAGGGGCTACCGGGGAGCTGTTTTTT CAHRGGATGELFF
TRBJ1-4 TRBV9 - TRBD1 TGTGCCAGCAGCCCGGGACAGATTAATGAAAAACTGTTTTTT CASSPGQINEKLFF
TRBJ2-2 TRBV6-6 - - TGTGCCAGCCGGGATTCGAACACCGGGGAGCTGTTTTTT CASRDSNTGELFF
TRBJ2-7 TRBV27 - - TGTGCCAGCAGTGGGTGGCTGAAATGGGACGAGCAGTACTTC CASSGWLKWDEQYF